This T cell receptor (beta chain) was found in a study of CD8 T cells in ankylosing spondylitis. Trimming removed 4 bases from V and 4 bases from J; junction bases left unmatched: 8. The CDR3 is made up of 14 amino acids. Germline V lookup: CDR1 DFQATT, CDR2 SNEGSKA (reference sequence). Study observations and caveats: Some of the motif variants had earlier been found in reactive arthritis patients' fluid and blood. Matched synovial fluid from ankylosing spondylitis patients was reported to be enriched for disease-linked clones.

Making use of molecular barcodes, quantitative 5'-RACE generated TCR beta libraries. TCRdb re-analysed the 5' RACE reads in MiXCR, keeping a single row per CDR3 protein. This table has 30,000 to 45,000 distinct CDR3 sequences, 10% appearing once. This clonotype was seen at least ten times. Its antigen is as yet unknown. J is TRBJ2-7 and V is TRBV20-1; 9 bases line up with TRBD2. The receptor comes from a male donor with ankylosing spondylitis or in good health (not recorded which). Sample: blood, either unsorted or a sorted T cell fraction (not recorded which). CDR3 coding DNA: TGCAGTGCTACCTCCCGACTAGCGGCGTACGAGCAGTACTTC. Encoded protein: CSATSRLAAYEQYF.